The clone carrying this T cell receptor (beta chain) was detected only a few times. Antigen unknown. 5'RACE, which relied on constant-segment primers, yielded TCR alpha and TCR beta cDNA libraries carrying sample barcodes and UMIs. A single record per CDR3 protein comes from TCRdb applying MiXCR to the 5' RACE reads. The top ten clones hold around 45% of a sample with some 48,000 distinct CDR3 sequences, 25% to 35% of them seen once. The V gene's germline CDR1 is ENHRY and CDR2 SYGVKD. CDR3 length: 15 residues. V was trimmed by 7 bases and J by 4 bases, leaving 18 bases between them. This sample stems from a study of T-cell memory formation after mild COVID-19. Study observations and caveats: Contracting CD4+ clones lay largely in CM and EM, with CD8+ ones residing in EMRA.

The material sequenced was PBMCs or a T cell subset sorted from them (not recorded which). The receptor comes from a man aged 18 to 29 who had mild COVID-19 (a few samples of this study predate the infection). Cell type and time point are not known. The chain combines TRBV10-3 with TRBJ2-3; D may be TRBD1 (5 bases). The CDR3 loop reads CAITSGAGLADTQYF. In DNA, the CDR3 is TGTGCCATCACGTCGGGTGCAGGGCTGGCAGATACGCAGTATTTT.